The following is a T cell receptor beta chain sequence with its context. Its antigen specificity is not known. Base qualities were left out, and no much larger clone turns up one base away. TCRdb lists the instrument as Illumina NovaSeq 6000. cDNA libraries for TCRalpha and TCRbeta were prepared by 5'RACE using constant-segment primers, with sample barcodes and unique molecular identifiers added. RNA was extracted from every sample with Trizol reagent. The libraries were amplified in two PCR steps, and the second step added a second sample barcode and Illumina TruSeq adapters. Sequencing of the libraries was done on an Illumina NovaSeq, producing 2 x 150 bp paired-end reads. In the paper's pipeline: The reads were demultiplexed and collapsed into UMI-guided consensus sequences using migec v1.2.7. Using mixcr v2.1.11, UMI consensuses were aligned to TRA and TRB V and J templates and then assembled into clonotypes. A clonotype was counted as expanded or contracted only when both edgeR and NoisET called the clonotype significant, with the noise models trained on biological replicates. For edgeR calls, the cutoffs were a false discovery rate-adjusted p below 0.01 and a log2 fold-change threshold of 1. PCA with hierarchical clustering of max-normalized trajectories of the 1000 most abundant clonotypes was used as exploratory dynamics analysis. Each responding clone was given a CD4 or CD8 phenotype based on the CD4+ and CD8+ repertoires, which had been sequenced separately. The public reads were reanalyzed by TCRdb: fastp trimming at Q25, MiXCR alignment, in-frame beta chains only. Rows matching on CDR3 protein sequence are summarized as one entry with the most common DNA and genes. TCRdb's processing, not the study's, gives the V and J calls here. The sample has about 430,000 distinct CDR3 sequences on record, approximately 24% of them singletons. 8.8% of the sample is in the top ten clones.

V and J are trimmed by 1 base and 4 bases, and the gene matches miss 10 bases of the junction. According to the germline V gene, CDR1 reads SQVTM and CDR2 reads ANQGSEA. The CDR3 measures 17 amino acids from cysteine to phenylalanine. CDR3 DNA only is kept here, 51 bases in frame from base 1. Ficoll-Paque density gradient centrifugation was the method used to isolate PBMCs. The sample originates from a study of T-cell memory formation after mild COVID-19 (dated by TCRdb to 2020 to 2023). With respect to the entire study: TCR sequence clusters from the two donors were found to be largely donor specific. T-cell clones expanding and contracting after mild COVID-19 in two donors were tracked by longitudinal TCRalpha and TCRbeta repertoire sequencing. The cohort was made up of two young adult volunteers, one female and one male, who were previously healthy. The investigation overall reported the following: The study included only a couple of mild cases, and larger cohorts that include severe cases with pre-infection samples were judged to be necessary. Contracting CD4+ clones appeared mostly in the CM and EM memory subsets, whereas CD8+ clones were enriched in EMRA. Some responding clones were detected in pre-infection memory, suggesting pre-existing cross-reactive memory T cells joined the SARS-CoV-2 response. Clones contracting from day 15 to 85 had balanced CD4/CD8 phenotypes, while a second wave expanding from day 15 to 37 was biased towards CD4+. Whether the second-wave clones peaking on day 37 were SARS-CoV-2 specific was not confirmed.

The sequence came from an adult woman who had mild COVID-19 (a few samples of this study predate the infection). The sample titles of this study are shuffled in the database, so cell type and time point are left out; the donor was told from shared clones. The sample consisted of PBMCs or a T cell subset sorted from them (not recorded which). The chain is made from TRBV29-1 and TRBJ2-1, with 10 bases matching TRBD2. The CDR3 protein: CSVEGAGTSDLYNEQFF. The DNA sequence is given as TGCAGCGTTGAAGGGGCCGGGACTAGCGACTTATACAATGAGCAGTTCTTC.